The 17 T cell receptor beta chains listed next were all sequenced from one sample in a study of cytotoxic CD8 clonotypes in ibrutinib-treated CLL. Measured with immunoSEQ multiplex PCR; TCRdb has only the in-frame clones, and not every one. Among some 310,000 clones listed, 80% were seen once. This specimen consisted of PBMCs, obtained before ibrutinib treatment. These receptors were collected from a human donor with chronic lymphocytic leukemia.

The chain is built from TRBV4-3 and TRBJ2-1; D may be TRBD1 (6 bases). V was trimmed by 1 base and J by 0 bases, leaving 10 bases between them. The CDR3 covers 16 residues. Germline V lookup: CDR1 LGHNA, CDR2 YSLEER. CDR3 DNA sequence: TGCGCCAGCAGCCAAGGAGACAGGAGCTCCTACAATGAGCAGTTCTTC. Translation gives CASSQGDRSSYNEQFF.

The chain links TRBV21-1 to TRBJ2-5; the table's D call of TRBD1 was not tested on the DNA. TRBV21-1 is flagged as a pseudogene. The CDR3 spans 16 residues. As DNA, the CDR3 is TGTGCCAGCAGCTCGAGTCAGGGGACATGGAGAGAGACCCAGTACTTC. It translates to CASSSSQGTWRETQYF.

The rearrangement joins TRBV12-5 to TRBJ2-1; 7 bases fit TRBD2. The CDR3 sequence is 16 residues long. Germline assignment: CDR1 LGHNT and CDR2 FRNRAP. J was trimmed by 0 bases and V by 5 bases; bases with no gene match: 7. CDR3 nucleotides: TGTGCTAGTGGTCCCCAAAGCGGGAACTCCTACAATGAGCAGTTCTTC. Translating it yields CASGPQSGNSYNEQFF.

The CDR3 is CASSSSGRSGELFF. DNA of the CDR3: TGCGCCAGCAGCTCGAGCGGGAGGTCCGGGGAGCTGTTTTTT. The chain joins TRBV5-1 to TRBJ2-2; 9 bases are a match to TRBD2. Germline V gene sequence: CDR1 SGHRS, CDR2 YFSETQ. CDR3 length: 14 amino acids. Trimming removed 3 bases from V and 6 bases from J; junction bases left unmatched: 3. Full variable domain (outside the CDR3, taken from reference TRBV5-1 and TRBJ2-2): KAGVTQTPRYLIKTRGQQVTLSCSPISGHRSVSWYQQTPGQGLQFLFEYFSETQRNKGNFPGRFSGRQFSNSRSEMNVSTLELGDSALYLCASSSSGRSGELFFGEGSRLTVL.

A few counts support this clone. This chain uses TRBV5-6 with TRBJ1-5; the D gene is possibly TRBD1 (5 bases). Trimming took 2 bases from V and 0 from J, leaving 9 bases between them. Germline values: CDR1 SGHDT, CDR2 YYEEEE. The length of the CDR3 is 15 residues. The CDR3, as DNA: TGTGCCAGCAGCTTACAGGTCTATAGCAATCAGCCCCAGCATTTT. Its protein is CASSLQVYSNQPQHF.

The chain employs TRBV5-1 and TRBJ2-3, with 7 bases aligning to TRBD1. The CDR3 has 17 amino acids. Germline CDR1 is SGHRS and CDR2 is YFSETQ. With V trimmed by 0 bases and J by 2 bases, 9 bases remained unmatched. CDR3 sequence (DNA): TGCGCCAGCAGCTTGGCTGCGAGGGGGCTAAACACAGATACGCAGTATTTT. This codes for CASSLAARGLNTDTQYF.

The chain recombines TRBV4-3 with TRBJ2-6; TRBD1 agrees at 7 bases. This CDR3 is built from 19 residues. V shed 1 base and J 2 bases; nucleotides not matched to a gene: 11. CDR1 is LGHNA and CDR2 is YSLEER in the germline V gene. The CDR3 coding sequence is TGCGCCAGCAGCCAAGGGTGGGAAAGGGGGCCCCCTGGGGCCAACGTCCTGACTTTC. Translating it yields CASSQGWERGPPGANVLTF.

This chain joins TRBV7-8 and TRBJ2-5, with D possibly being TRBD1 (6 bases). V dropped 3 bases and J dropped 7 bases, with 15 bases sitting between them. The CDR3 covers 14 residues. The V gene's germline CDR1 is SGHVS and CDR2 FQNEAQ. The DNA for the CDR3 is TGTGCCAGCAGCTTGCAACAGGGCCCGGGGACCCAGTACTTC. Protein product: CASSLQQGPGTQYF.

In its sample, this clone was seen once. The junction differs from germline at one of its ends, possibly a read error. The chain carries TRBV18 and TRBJ2-1; 9 nucleotides match TRBD2. Germline loops: CDR1 KGHSH, CDR2 LQKENI. The CDR3 is 15 amino acids. The CDR3 region has the DNA TGTGCCAGCTCATCACCCCCTAGCGGGACCCTGGGGCAGTTCTTC. It codes for CASSSPPSGTLGQFF.

V and J are TRBV4-2 and TRBJ2-7, with TRBD2 as a possible D gene (6 bases). Germline V CDR1 and CDR2: LGHNA, YNFKEQ. The CDR3 is 16 amino acids. Trimming pared 0 bases from V and 1 base from J, leaving 13 bases between. CDR3 amino acids: CASSQDGRRGSYEQYF. CDR3 DNA: TGTGCCAGCAGCCAAGACGGCAGGAGGGGATCCTACGAGCAGTACTTC.

The genes are TRBV7-6 and TRBJ1-3; possibly TRBD1 for D (6 bases). Germline V gene sequence: CDR1 SGHVS, CDR2 FNYEAQ. This CDR3 region has 18 residues. V shed 1 base and J shed 0 bases, with 16 bases lying between them. The CDR3 region has the DNA TGTGCCAGCAGCTTAGAACGCGGGGGCCCGAGCTCTGGAAACACCATATATTTT. Translated: CASSLERGGPSSGNTIYF. The variable domain in full, completed from reference TRBV7-6 and TRBJ1-3, reads GAGVSQSPRYKVTKRGQDVALRCDPISGHVSLYWYRQALGQGPEFLTYFNYEAQQDKSGLPNDRFSAERPEGSISTLTIQRTEQRDSAMYRCASSLERGGPSSGNTIYFGEGSWLTVV.

This rearrangement joins TRBV28 to TRBJ1-2; 8 bases are shared with TRBD1. This CDR3 comprises 15 residues. V trimming: 1 base; J trimming: 4 bases; junction bases outside the gene matches: 5. The V gene's germline CDR1 is MDHEN and CDR2 SYDVKM. This CDR3 is CASSLLTGGGYGYTF. The DNA for the CDR3 is TGTGCCAGCAGTTTATTAACAGGGGGAGGCTATGGCTACACCTTC.

The chain carries TRBV18 and TRBJ2-7; 10 positions agree with TRBD2. CDR3 size: 15 residues. V lost 3 bases, J lost 4 bases, and 6 bases stayed unmatched. Germline values: CDR1 KGHSH, CDR2 LQKENI. The CDR3 spells CASSPPGTSAYEQYF. The CDR3, as DNA: TGTGCCAGCTCACCGCCCGGGACTAGCGCGTACGAGCAGTACTTC.

This clone was counted a few times. CDR3 nucleotides: TGTGCCAGTAGTATTCCGGGGCCTAATGAAAAACTGTTTTTT. Its translation is CASSIPGPNEKLFF. The chain couples TRBV19 to TRBJ1-4; the D gene is possibly TRBD1 (5 bases). The CDR3 contains 14 residues. The germline V and J ends were trimmed by 3 bases and 3 bases, with 8 bases remaining between them. In germline, CDR1 is LNHDA, CDR2 SQIVND (reference sequence).

The V and J genes are TRBV19 and TRBJ2-1; D is uncertain. Germline assignment: CDR1 LNHDA and CDR2 SQIVND (reference sequence). V was pared by 3 bases and J by 5 bases, with 11 bases between. The CDR3 has 14 amino acids. CDR3 nucleotides: TGTGCCAGTAGTATTTCTGTCGAAAACAATGAGCAGTTCTTC. Its protein product is CASSISVENNEQFF.

CDR3 residues: CASSLRGGLDSYEQYF. CDR3 bases: TGTGCCAGCAGCTTACGGGGCGGCCTGGACTCCTACGAGCAGTACTTC. The rearrangement uses TRBV7-2 and TRBJ2-7; D possibly uses TRBD1 or TRBD2 (5 bases each). CDR1 and CDR2 (germline): SGHTA, FQGNSA. This CDR3 is 16 amino acids long. Trimming shortened V by 2 bases and J by 0 bases, and 14 bases separated the two germline ends. The full variable domain, rest sourced from reference TRBV7-2 and TRBJ2-7, is GAGVSQSPSNKVTEKGKDVELRCDPISGHTALYWYRQSLGQGLEFLIYFQGNSAPDKSGLPSDRFSAERTGGSVSTLTIQRTQQEDSAVYLCASSLRGGLDSYEQYFGPGTRLTVT.

This clone appeared a few times. This chain uses TRBV7-9 with TRBJ2-2; possibly TRBD1 or TRBD2 for D (5 bases each). The CDR3 runs to 17 residues. V lost 2 bases to trimming and J lost 5 bases, with 18 bases between them. CDR1 SEHNR and CDR2 FQNEAQ come from the germline V gene (reference sequence). The CDR3 spells CASSLYSGRRRTGELFF. In DNA form, the CDR3 reads TGTGCCAGCAGCTTATATTCGGGGCGGAGAAGAACCGGGGAGCTGTTTTTT.